This TCR beta chain was identified in a study of blood T cell repertoires in COVID-19. Study-level background: The origin of the acute and convalescent COVID-19 samples was the United States, Italy and Spain. Sources were T cells, B-cell-depleted T cells, or PBMCs; the material itself was cDNA or gDNA.

The V gene end was trimmed by 4 bases and the J gene end by 7 bases; junction bases not matched to a gene: 23. From germline, CDR1 is SEHNR and CDR2 FQNEAQ (reference sequence). This CDR3 has 19 residues. Per the authors' pipeline: Cell counts per sample came from amplifying reference gene primers. Assay used: immunoSEQ multiplex PCR; TCRdb lists only in-frame clones, some missing. From that table come the V and J calls and clone size; the DNA was used to work out D and trimming. The sample holds about 100,000 clones, more than 85% seen once. This chain connects TRBV7-9 to TRBJ2-7, with TRBD1 matching over 9 bases. The sequenced sample was peripheral blood. The receptor comes from a man aged 45-65 years with active COVID-19. For the CDR3, the DNA is TGTGCCAGCAGCTCAACAGGGGGCACTGACCTGAAGACGTTATCGGAGCAGTACTTC. It codes for CASSSTGGTDLKTLSEQYF.